This T cell receptor (beta chain) derives from a study of blood T cells in healthy people across ages. Together with a sample-barcoded 5' primer, a J-beta primer mix was included in a second PCR lasting about 7 to 12 cycles. MiXCR was run by TCRdb on the 5' RACE reads, yielding one entry per CDR3 protein. The sample holds 1.5 million to 1.8 million distinct CDR3 sequences, about 42% seen once. This clonotype has a handful of counts. V was cut by 4 bases and J by 2 bases, with 10 bases left in between. The CDR3 extends over 14 amino acids. The V gene's germline CDR1 is MNHNS and CDR2 SASEGT. This chain links TRBV6-1 with TRBJ2-3; D not certain. The sequence came from a woman between 18 and 29 years old in good health. The sample consisted of blood. The CDR3, as DNA: TGTGCCAGCAGTGGGGCGGTCAACACAGATACGCAGTATTTT. It is translated as CASSGAVNTDTQYF.